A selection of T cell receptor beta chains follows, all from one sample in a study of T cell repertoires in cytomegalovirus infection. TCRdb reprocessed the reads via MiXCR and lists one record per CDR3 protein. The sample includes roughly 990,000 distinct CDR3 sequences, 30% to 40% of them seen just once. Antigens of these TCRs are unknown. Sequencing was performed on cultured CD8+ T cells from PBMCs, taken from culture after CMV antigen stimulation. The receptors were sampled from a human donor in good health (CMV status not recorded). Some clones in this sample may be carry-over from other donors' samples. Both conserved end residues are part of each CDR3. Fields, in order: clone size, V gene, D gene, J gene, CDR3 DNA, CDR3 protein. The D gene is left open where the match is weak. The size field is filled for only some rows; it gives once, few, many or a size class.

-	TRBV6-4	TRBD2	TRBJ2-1	TGTGCCAGCAGTGACTCCACTAGCGGCGAGCAGTTCTTC	CASSDSTSGEQFF
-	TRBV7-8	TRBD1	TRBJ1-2	TGTGCCAGCAGCTTAGTTCCGGGACAGGCAATAATTAATGGCTACACCTTC	CASSLVPGQAIINGYTF
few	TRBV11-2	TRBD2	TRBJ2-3	TGTGCCAGCAGCTTTGACCATTGGGAGCCACTTGGGGGGGAAGCAGATACGCAGTATTTT	CASSFDHWEPLGGEADTQYF
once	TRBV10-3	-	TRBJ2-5	TGTGCCATCAGTGTGAAAGTAGCCTCCGGGGAGACCCAGTACTTC	CAISVKVASGETQYF
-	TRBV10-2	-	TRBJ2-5	TGCGCCAGCAGGGCAAGGGGAAAAGAGACCCAGTACTTC	CASRARGKETQYF
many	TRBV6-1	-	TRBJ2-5	TGTGCCAGCAGTGAAGCGTCCGCCGAGGACACTCAACCCCTTTCGGTCCCGACTCAAGAGACCCAGTACTTC	CASSEASAEDTQPLSVPTQETQYF
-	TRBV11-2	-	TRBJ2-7	TGTGCCAGCAGCTTTGGGGGATTCGAGCAGTACTTC	CASSFGGFEQYF
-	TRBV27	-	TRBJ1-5	TGTGCCAGCAGTTTAATTGGGCAGGGCTATCAGCCCCAGCATTTT	CASSLIGQGYQPQHF
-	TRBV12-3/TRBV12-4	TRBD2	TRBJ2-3	TGTGCCAGCACCCGGGCGGGGGGCACAGATACGCAGTATTTT	CASTRAGGTDTQYF
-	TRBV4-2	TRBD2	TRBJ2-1	TGTGCCAGCAGCCGCGGACTAGCACTGTTCTTC	CASSRGLALFF
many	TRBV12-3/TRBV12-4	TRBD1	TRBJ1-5	TGTGCCAGCAGTAGGGACAGGCCTTATAGCAATCAGCCCCAGCATTTT	CASSRDRPYSNQPQHF
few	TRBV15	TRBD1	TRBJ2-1	TGTGCCACCAGCAAGGACAGGGGGCGACGCAATGAGCAGTTCTTC	CATSKDRGRRNEQFF
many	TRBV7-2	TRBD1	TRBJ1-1	TGTGCCAGCAGATATACAGGGGGGATGAACACTGAAGCTTTCTTT	CASRYTGGMNTEAFF
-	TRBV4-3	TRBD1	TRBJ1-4	TGCGCCAGCAGCCAAGACGGGACAGATGAAAAACTGTTTTTT	CASSQDGTDEKLFF
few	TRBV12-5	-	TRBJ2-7	TGTGCTAGTGGTTTTAACCCCTCAGAGGTTACTCGGGACGAGCAGTACTTC	CASGFNPSEVTRDEQYF
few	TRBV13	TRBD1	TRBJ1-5	TGTGCCAGCAGCTTTTCCGGGACAGGGGAAAGGAGTCAGCCCCAGCATTTT	CASSFSGTGERSQPQHF
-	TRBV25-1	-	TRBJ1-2	TGTGCCAGCAGTGAATCCCGGGCGGGTGATGGCTACACCTTC	CASSESRAGDGYTF
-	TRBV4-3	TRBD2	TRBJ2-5	TGCGCCAGCAGCCAAGAATCCCCAGCGGGGGGGCAAGAGACCCAGTACTTC	CASSQESPAGGQETQYF
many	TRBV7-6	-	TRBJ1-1	TGTGCCAGCAGCCCCGGGGGGGCAACTGAAGCTTTCTTT	CASSPGGATEAFF
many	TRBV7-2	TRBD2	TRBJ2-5	TGTGCCAGCAGCTTACCGGGACTAGGTCCCACCGAGACCCAGTACTTC	CASSLPGLGPTETQYF
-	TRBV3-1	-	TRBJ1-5	TGTGCCAGCAGCCAAGATTTCCTAGGACCCGATCAGCCCCAGCATTTT	CASSQDFLGPDQPQHF
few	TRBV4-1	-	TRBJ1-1	TGCGCCAGCAGCCATGACACTGAAGCTTTCTTT	CASSHDTEAFF
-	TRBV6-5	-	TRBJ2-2	TGTGCCAGCACCCACGGTTTGGGGGCCGGGGAGCTGTTTTTT	CASTHGLGAGELFF
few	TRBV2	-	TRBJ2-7	TGTGCCAGCAGTGGCGACCGATGGGAGCAGTACTTC	CASSGDRWEQYF
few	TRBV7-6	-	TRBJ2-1	TGTGCCAGCCGGACGGACAATGAGCAGTTCTTC	CASRTDNEQFF
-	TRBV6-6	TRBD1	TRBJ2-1	TGTGCCAGCAGCGTTAGGGGACAGGGTGGCAATGAGCAGTTCTTC	CASSVRGQGGNEQFF
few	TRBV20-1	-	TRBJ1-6	TGCAGTGCTAGAGAGGAGGCAGGGAACTATAATTCACCCCTCCACTTT	CSAREEAGNYNSPLHF
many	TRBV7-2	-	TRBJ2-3	TGTGCCAGCAGCTTGGGGTTTAGGTTGGGAGATACGCAGTATTTT	CASSLGFRLGDTQYF
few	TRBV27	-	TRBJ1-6	TGTGCCAGCAGTCAATTCGGGGGGCAACTAAATCCCTATAATTCACCCCTCCACTTT	CASSQFGGQLNPYNSPLHF
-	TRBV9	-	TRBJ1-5	TGTGCCAGCAGCGTAGACAGAGGGCAGCCCCAGCATTTT	CASSVDRGQPQHF
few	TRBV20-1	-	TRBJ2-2	TGCAGTGCCCCGGGTGGGGGGAGCCGCACCGGGGAGCTGTTTTTT	CSAPGGGSRTGELFF
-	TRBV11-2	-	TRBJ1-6	TGTGCCAGCAGCTTAGGAGTTTATCTCGTGGGACAAGCCAAGCATTCACCCCTCCACTTT	CASSLGVYLVGQAKHSPLHF
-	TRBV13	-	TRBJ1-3	TGTGCCAGCAGGCCCGCGCCCAAGGGGGGAAACACCATATATTTT	CASRPAPKGGNTIYF
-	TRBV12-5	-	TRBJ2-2	TGTGCTAGTGGTTTGGTAGGAGGGGGCCCCAACACCGGGGAGCTGTTTTTT	CASGLVGGGPNTGELFF
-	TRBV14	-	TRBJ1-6	TGTGCCAGCAGCCAAGATGCTAGGGGGTGGAATTCACCCCCCCACTTT	CASSQDARGWNSPPHF
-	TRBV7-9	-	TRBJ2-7	TGTGCCAGCAGCTTAGTTATGGACCGGTACTACGAGCAGTACTTC	CASSLVMDRYYEQYF
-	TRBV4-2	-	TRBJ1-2	TGTGCCAGCAGCCAAGAAGGCAGGGTGAACTATGGCTACACCTTC	CASSQEGRVNYGYTF
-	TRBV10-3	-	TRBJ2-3	TGTGCCATCAGGGATACAAGAGATACGCAGTATTTT	CAIRDTRDTQYF
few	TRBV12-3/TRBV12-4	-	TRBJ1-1	TGTGCCAGCAGCCCGGTACGTTTAGGGGGCACTGAAGCTTTCTTT	CASSPVRLGGTEAFF
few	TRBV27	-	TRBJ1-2	TGTGCCAGCAGTTTAGGTAGGAGGTCCGACTACACCTTC	CASSLGRRSDYTF
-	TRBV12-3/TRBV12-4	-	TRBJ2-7	TGTGCCAGCAGTTTAGAAGGGTTTGGCTACGAGCAGTACTTC	CASSLEGFGYEQYF
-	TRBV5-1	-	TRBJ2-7	TGCGCCAGCAGAGCGACAGACTCCTACGAGCAGTACTTC	CASRATDSYEQYF
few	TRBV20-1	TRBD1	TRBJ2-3	TGCAGTGCCGCCTCCAGGGGGCTAGGAGGTACGCAGTATTTT	CSAASRGLGGTQYF
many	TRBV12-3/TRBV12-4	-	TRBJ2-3	TGTGCCAGCAGTTTAGGGGACGGCACAGATACGCAGTATTTT	CASSLGDGTDTQYF
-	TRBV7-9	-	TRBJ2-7	TGTGCCAGCAGCTTTGAAACTTGGGAGCAGTACTTC	CASSFETWEQYF
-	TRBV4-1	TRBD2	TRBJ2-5	TGCGCCAGCAGCCAGCCGGGGGGCCAAGAGACCCAGTACTTC	CASSQPGGQETQYF
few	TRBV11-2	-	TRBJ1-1	TGTGCCAGCAGCTTAAGTGGTTCTGGCATGGGGGTCAACACTGAAGCTTTCTTT	CASSLSGSGMGVNTEAFF
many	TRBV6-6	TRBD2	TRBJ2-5	TGTGCCAGCAAAAGACTAGCGGGGGTACAAGAGACCCAGTACTTC	CASKRLAGVQETQYF